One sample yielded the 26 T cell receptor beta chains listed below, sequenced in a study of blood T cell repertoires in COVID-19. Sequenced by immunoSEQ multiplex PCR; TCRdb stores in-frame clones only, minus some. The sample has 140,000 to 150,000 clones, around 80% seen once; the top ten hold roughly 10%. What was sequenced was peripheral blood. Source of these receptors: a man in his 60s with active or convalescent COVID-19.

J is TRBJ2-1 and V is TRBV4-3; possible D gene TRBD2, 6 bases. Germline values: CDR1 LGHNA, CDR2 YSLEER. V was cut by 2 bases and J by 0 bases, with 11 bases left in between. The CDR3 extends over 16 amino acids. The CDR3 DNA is TGCGCCAGCAGCCAAACGGCGGGATCCTCCTACAATGAGCAGTTCTTC. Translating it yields CASSQTAGSSYNEQFF.

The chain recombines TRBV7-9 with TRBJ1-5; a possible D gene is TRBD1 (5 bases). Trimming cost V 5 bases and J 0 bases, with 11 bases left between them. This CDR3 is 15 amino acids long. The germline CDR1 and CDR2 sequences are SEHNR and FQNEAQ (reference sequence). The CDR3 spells CASSLGGYSNQPQHF. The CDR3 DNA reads TGTGCCAGCAGCCTGGGGGGTTATAGCAATCAGCCCCAGCATTTT.

The CDR3 DNA sequence: TGTGCCAGCAGTCGATCCAGGGCCTCGGTCGTAGAGACCCAGTACTTC. This codes for CASSRSRASVVETQYF. The chain combines TRBV6-6 with TRBJ2-5; possibly TRBD1 for D (5 bases). V dropped 5 bases and J dropped 4 bases, with 20 bases sitting between them. The CDR3 length is 16 residues. The germline gives CDR1 MNHNY, CDR2 SVGAGI (reference sequence).

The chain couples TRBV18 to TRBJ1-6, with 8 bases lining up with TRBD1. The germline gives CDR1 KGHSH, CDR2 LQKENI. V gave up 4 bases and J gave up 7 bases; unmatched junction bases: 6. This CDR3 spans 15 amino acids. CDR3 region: CASSLGQGNNSPLHF. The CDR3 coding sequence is TGTGCCAGCTCACTCGGACAGGGTAACAATTCACCCCTCCACTTT.

CDR3 region: CASSFHSETSTDTQYF. Written as DNA, the CDR3 is TGCGCCAGCAGCTTTCATTCGGAGACTAGCACAGATACGCAGTATTTT. The chain joins TRBV5-1 to TRBJ2-3; D not certain. Germline V gene data show CDR1 as SGHRS and CDR2 as YFSETQ. V lost 2 bases to trimming and J lost 0 bases, with 13 bases between them. The CDR3 has 16 amino acids. The full variable domain, in which reference TRBV5-1 and TRBJ2-3 provide the parts outside the CDR3, is KAGVTQTPRYLIKTRGQQVTLSCSPISGHRSVSWYQQTPGQGLQFLFEYFSETQRNKGNFPGRFSGRQFSNSRSEMNVSTLELGDSALYLCASSFHSETSTDTQYFGPGTRLTVL.

The CDR3 DNA reads as TGTGCCAGCAGCCGAGACAGGGGTTATGGCTACACCTTC. Translation gives CASSRDRGYGYTF. V usage is TRBV27 and J usage is TRBJ1-2; TRBD1 matches 8 bases. The J segment lost 5 bases and the V segment lost 6 bases, leaving 5 bases of the junction unmatched. The CDR3 has 13 residues. CDR1 is MNHEY, CDR2 SMNVEV, per germline (reference sequence).

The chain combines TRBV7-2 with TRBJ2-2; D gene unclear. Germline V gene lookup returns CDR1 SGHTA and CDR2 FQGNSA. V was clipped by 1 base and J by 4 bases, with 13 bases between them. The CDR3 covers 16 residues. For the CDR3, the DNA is TGTGCCAGCAGCTTAGGTGGTCTAGTCGGCACCGGGGAGCTGTTTTTT. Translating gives CASSLGGLVGTGELFF.

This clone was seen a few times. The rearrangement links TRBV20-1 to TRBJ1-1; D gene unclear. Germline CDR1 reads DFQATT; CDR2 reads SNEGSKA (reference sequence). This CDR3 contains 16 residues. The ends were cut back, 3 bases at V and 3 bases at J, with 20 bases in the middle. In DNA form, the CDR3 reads TGCAGTGCTAGTTCAGCGGAGGGTGGGTCTCACACTGAAGCTTTCTTT. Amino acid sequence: CSASSAEGGSHTEAFF.

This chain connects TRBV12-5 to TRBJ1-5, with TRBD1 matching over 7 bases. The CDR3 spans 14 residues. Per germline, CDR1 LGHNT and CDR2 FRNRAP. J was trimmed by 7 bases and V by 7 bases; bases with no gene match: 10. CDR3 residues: CASAPTGEYQPQHF. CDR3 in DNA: TGTGCTAGTGCCCCTACAGGGGAGTACCAGCCCCAGCATTTT.

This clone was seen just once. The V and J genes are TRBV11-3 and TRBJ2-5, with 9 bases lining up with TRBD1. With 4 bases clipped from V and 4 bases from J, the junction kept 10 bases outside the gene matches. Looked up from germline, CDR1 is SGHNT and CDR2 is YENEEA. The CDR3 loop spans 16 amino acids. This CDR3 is CASSSYRDRDGETQYF. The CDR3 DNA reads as TGTGCCAGCAGCTCCTACCGGGACAGGGATGGAGAGACCCAGTACTTC. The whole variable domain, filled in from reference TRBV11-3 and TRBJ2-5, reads EAGVVQSPRYKIIEKKQPVAFWCNPISGHNTLYWYLQNLGQGPELLIRYENEEAVDDSQLPKDRFSAERLKGVDSTLKIQPAELGDSAVYLCASSSYRDRDGETQYFGPGTRLLVL.

The CDR3 DNA reads as TGTGCCAGCAGACAGACAGGCTACTATGGCTACACCTTC. Translated, it gives CASRQTGYYGYTF. The chain employs TRBV27 and TRBJ1-2, with D perhaps TRBD1 (6 bases). This CDR3 contains 13 residues. Trimming took 6 bases from V and 3 from J, leaving 11 bases between them. In germline, CDR1 is MNHEY, CDR2 SMNVEV (reference sequence).

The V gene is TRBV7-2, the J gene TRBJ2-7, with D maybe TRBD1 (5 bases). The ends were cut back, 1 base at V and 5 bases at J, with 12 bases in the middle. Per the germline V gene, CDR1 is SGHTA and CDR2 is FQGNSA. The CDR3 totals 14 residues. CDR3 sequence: CASSLVGQGHEQYF. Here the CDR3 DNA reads TGTGCCAGCAGCTTAGTTGGGCAGGGCCACGAGCAGTACTTC.

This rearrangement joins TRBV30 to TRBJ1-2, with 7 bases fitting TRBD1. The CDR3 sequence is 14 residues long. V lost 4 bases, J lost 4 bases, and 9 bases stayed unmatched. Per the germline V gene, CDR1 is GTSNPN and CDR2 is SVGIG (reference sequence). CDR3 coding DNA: TGTGCCTGGACAGGAACAGGGGCTGCCTATGGCTACACCTTC. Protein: CAWTGTGAAYGYTF. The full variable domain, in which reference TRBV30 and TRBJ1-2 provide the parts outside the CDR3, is SQTIHQWPATLVQPVGSPLSLECTVEGTSNPNLYWYRQAAGRGLQLLFYSVGIGQISSEVPQNLSASRPQDRQFILSSKKLLLSDSGFYLCAWTGTGAAYGYTFGSGTRLTVV.

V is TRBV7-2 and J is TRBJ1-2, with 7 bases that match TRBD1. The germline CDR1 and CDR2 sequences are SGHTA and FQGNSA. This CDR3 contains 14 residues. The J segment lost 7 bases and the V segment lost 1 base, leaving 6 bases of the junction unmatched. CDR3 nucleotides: TGTGCCAGCAGCTTAGGCGACAGGGTTTCTGGCTACACCTTC. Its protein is CASSLGDRVSGYTF.

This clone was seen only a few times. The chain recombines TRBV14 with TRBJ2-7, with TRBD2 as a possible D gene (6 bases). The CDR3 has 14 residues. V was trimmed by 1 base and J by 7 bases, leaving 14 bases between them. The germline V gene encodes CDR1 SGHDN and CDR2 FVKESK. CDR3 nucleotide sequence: TGTGCCAGCAGCCAAGGGCTAGCGAGTTGGGAGCAGTACGTC. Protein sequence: CASSQGLASWEQYV.

CDR3 nucleotides: TGTGCCAGTCAGGGAAGTGGAAACACCATATATTTT. It encodes CASQGSGNTIYF. V gene TRBV12-3 or TRBV12-4 combines with J gene TRBJ1-3; possibly TRBD1 for D (5 bases). Trimming removed 9 bases from V and 3 bases from J, with 9 bases in between. CDR3 length: 12 amino acids.

DNA of the CDR3: TGTGCCAGCTCACCCGGCGGGGAGTCCTACAATGAGCAGTTCTTC. Translation: CASSPGGESYNEQFF. The chain employs TRBV18 and TRBJ2-1; D is possibly TRBD2 (6 bases). CDR1 is KGHSH and CDR2 is LQKENI in the germline V gene. This CDR3 region has 15 residues. V gave up 3 bases and J gave up 1 base, with 10 bases separating them.

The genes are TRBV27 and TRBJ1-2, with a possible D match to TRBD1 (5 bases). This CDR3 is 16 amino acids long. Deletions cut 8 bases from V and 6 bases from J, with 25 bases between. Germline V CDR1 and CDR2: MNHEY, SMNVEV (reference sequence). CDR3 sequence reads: CASSQWGGKGSDGYTF. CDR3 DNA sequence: TGTGCCAGCTCTCAGTGGGGCGGGAAGGGTTCGGATGGCTACACCTTC.

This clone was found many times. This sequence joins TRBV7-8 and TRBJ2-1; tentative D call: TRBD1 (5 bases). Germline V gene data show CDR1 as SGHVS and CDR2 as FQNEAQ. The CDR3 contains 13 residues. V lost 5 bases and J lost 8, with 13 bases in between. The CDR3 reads CASSKTTEDEQFF. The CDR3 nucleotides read TGTGCCAGCAGCAAAACGACAGAGGATGAGCAGTTCTTC.

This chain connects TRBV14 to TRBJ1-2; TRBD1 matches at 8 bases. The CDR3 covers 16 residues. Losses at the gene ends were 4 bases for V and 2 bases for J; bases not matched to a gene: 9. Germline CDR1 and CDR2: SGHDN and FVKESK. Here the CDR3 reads CASSPYTGGENYGYTF. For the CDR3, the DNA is TGTGCCAGCAGCCCTTATACAGGGGGAGAGAACTATGGCTACACCTTC.

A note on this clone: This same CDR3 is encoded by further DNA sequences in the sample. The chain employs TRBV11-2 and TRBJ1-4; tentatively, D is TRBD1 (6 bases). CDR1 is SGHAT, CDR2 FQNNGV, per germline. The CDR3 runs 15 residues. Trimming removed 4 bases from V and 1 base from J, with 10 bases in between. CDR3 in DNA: TGTGCCAGCAGCTCACAGGGTGGAACTAATGAAAAACTGTTTTTT. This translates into CASSSQGGTNEKLFF.

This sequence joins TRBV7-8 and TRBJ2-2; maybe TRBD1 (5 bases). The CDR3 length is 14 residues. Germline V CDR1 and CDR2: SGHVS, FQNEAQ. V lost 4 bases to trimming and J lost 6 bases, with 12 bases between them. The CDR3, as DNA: TGTGCCAGCAGCTCCAGGGAATTGGCCGGGGAGCTGTTTTTT. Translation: CASSSRELAGELFF.

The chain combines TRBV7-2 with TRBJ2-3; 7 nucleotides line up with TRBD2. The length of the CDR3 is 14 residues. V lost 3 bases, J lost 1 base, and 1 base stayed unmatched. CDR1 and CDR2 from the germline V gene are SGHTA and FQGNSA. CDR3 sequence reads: CASSFTSGTDTQYF. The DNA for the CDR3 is TGTGCCAGCAGCTTCACTAGCGGCACAGATACGCAGTATTTT.

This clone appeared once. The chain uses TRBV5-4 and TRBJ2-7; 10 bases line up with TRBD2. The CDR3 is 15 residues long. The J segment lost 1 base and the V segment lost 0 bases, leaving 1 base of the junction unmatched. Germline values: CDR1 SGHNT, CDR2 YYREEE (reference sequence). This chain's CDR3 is CASSLGAGGSYEQYF. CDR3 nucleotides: TGTGCCAGCAGCTTGGGAGCGGGGGGGTCCTACGAGCAGTACTTC.

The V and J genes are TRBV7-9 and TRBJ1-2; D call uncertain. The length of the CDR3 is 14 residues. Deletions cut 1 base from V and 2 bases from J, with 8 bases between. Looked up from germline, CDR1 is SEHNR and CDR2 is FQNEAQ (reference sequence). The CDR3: CASSLGGRNYGYTF. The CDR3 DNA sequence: TGTGCCAGCAGCTTAGGAGGGAGAAACTATGGCTACACCTTC.

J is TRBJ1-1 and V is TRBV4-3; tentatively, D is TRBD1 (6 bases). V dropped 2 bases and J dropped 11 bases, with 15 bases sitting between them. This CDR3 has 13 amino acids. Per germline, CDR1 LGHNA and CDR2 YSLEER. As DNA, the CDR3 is TGCGCCAGCAGCCAACGCGGACAGTCTGTGGCTTTCTTT. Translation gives CASSQRGQSVAFF.